This T cell receptor (beta chain) was profiled in a study of T cells in Graves' hyperthyroidism and ophthalmopathy. Concerning this clonotype: What it recognizes is unknown.

Template material for amplifying TCR beta CDR3 regions consisted of RNA transcripts. HTBI primers were the set used in a first-round RT-PCR of the TCR CDR3. TCRdb redid the calling of the multiplex PCR reads with MiXCR, one entry per CDR3 protein. The data show 500,000 to 800,000 distinct CDR3 sequences, approximately 42% seen once. Lactation, pregnancy, other autoimmune disease or uncontrolled infection led to exclusion of patients. CDR3 length equals 15 residues. V trimming: 0 bases; J trimming: 3 bases; junction bases outside the gene matches: 8. Germline V gene data show CDR1 as DFQATT and CDR2 as SNEGSKA (reference sequence). Findings and caveats of the study: Clonotypes that were expanded in thyroid above 0.001 mostly appeared in blood too.

The J gene is TRBJ2-7, the V gene TRBV20-1, with TRBD2 matching 7 bases. Sequenced input: peripheral blood or thyroid tissue (not recorded which). This receptor was obtained from an adult man with Graves' disease, either hyperthyroidism or ophthalmopathy (not recorded which). CDR3: CSARDLGWGGYEQYF. The CDR3 region has the DNA TGCAGTGCTAGAGATCTCGGGTGGGGGGGCTACGAGCAGTACTTC.